This T cell receptor (beta chain) came from a study of T cell changes during pregnancy in multiple sclerosis. The germline V gene has CDR1 MDHEN and CDR2 SYDVKM. CDR3 length: 14 residues. Germline trimming cut 6 bases from V and 1 base from J; bases unmatched to any gene: 5. Clones were sequenced by immunoSEQ multiplex PCR, and TCRdb holds only the in-frame ones, with some missing. Counted here are 90,000 to 120,000 clones, roughly 92% occurring once; the ten biggest clones make up under 1.5%. V is TRBV28 and J is TRBJ2-5; 7 nucleotides align to TRBD2. This receptor was obtained from a female donor with multiple sclerosis, enrolled in a pregnancy study. Material: peripheral blood, obtained in the second trimester of pregnancy. In DNA, the CDR3 is TGTGCCAGCAGGTCGGGAGGAACCCAAGAGACCCAGTACTTC. Protein sequence: CASRSGGTQETQYF. Full variable domain (remainder filled in from reference TRBV28 and TRBJ2-5): DVKVTQSSRYLVKRTGEKVFLECVQDMDHENMFWYRQDPGLGLRLIYFSYDVKMKEKGDIPEGYSVSREKKERFSLILESASTNQTSMYLCASRSGGTQETQYFGPGTRLLVL.